These 14 T cell receptor beta chains share one sample of origin, sequenced in a study of blood T cell repertoires in COVID-19. TCRdb's table, derived via immunoSEQ multiplex PCR, lists solely in-frame clones and lacks some. The table has about 200,000 clones, roughly nine tenths seen once; the top ten hold 0.65% to 0.95%. The sequenced sample consisted of peripheral blood. The origin of the receptors is a woman in her 70s with acute or convalescent COVID-19.

The rearrangement uses TRBV12-3 or TRBV12-4 and TRBJ1-6; D remains unclear. V gave up 3 bases and J gave up 7 bases, with 4 bases separating them. The CDR3 is made up of 12 amino acids. In DNA, the CDR3 is TGTGCCAGCAGTTTTCCAAATTCACCCCTCCACTTT. This sequence encodes CASSFPNSPLHF.

This clone was counted a single time. This chain uses TRBV28 with TRBJ1-5; D is ambiguous. This CDR3 region has 14 residues. V lost 6 bases, J lost 4 bases, and 13 bases lay in between. Germline assignment: CDR1 MDHEN and CDR2 SYDVKM. The DNA of the CDR3 is TGTGCCAGCAGGGCACCAAAAATAAATCAGCCCCAGCATTTT. Its protein product is CASRAPKINQPQHF.

This clone has a handful of counts. The chain carries TRBV11-2 and TRBJ1-6; possible D gene TRBD1, 6 bases. V lost 1 base and J lost 10, with 11 bases in between. This CDR3 comprises 14 residues. The germline gives CDR1 SGHAT, CDR2 FQNNGV. The CDR3 loop is CASSLATGMSPLHF. CDR3 sequence (DNA): TGTGCCAGCAGCTTAGCAACAGGGATGTCACCCCTCCACTTT.

This clone was observed a few times. The chain carries TRBV2 and TRBJ1-1; D is uncertain. The CDR3 has 11 amino acids. The V gene's germline CDR1 is SNHLY and CDR2 FYNNEI. The V end was cut by 4 bases, the J end by 3 bases, with 3 bases between. The DNA for the CDR3 is TGTGCCAGCAGTGCTTACACTGAAGCTTTCTTT. It translates to CASSAYTEAFF. Full variable domain (missing parts from reference TRBV2 and TRBJ1-1): EPEVTQTPSHQVTQMGQEVILRCVPISNHLYFYWYRQILGQKVEFLVSFYNNEISEKSEIFDDQFSVERPDGSNFTLKIRSTKLEDSAMYFCASSAYTEAFFGQGTRLTVV.

This CDR3 reads CASSFGPTSGRASEQYF. The CDR3 coding sequence is TGTGCCAGCAGCTTTGGGCCCACTAGCGGGAGGGCCAGTGAGCAGTACTTC. The V and J genes are TRBV11-3 and TRBJ2-7, with TRBD2 identical over 13 bases. The CDR3 runs to 17 residues. Trimming removed 3 bases from V and 7 bases from J; junction bases left unmatched: 12. Per the germline V gene, CDR1 is SGHNT and CDR2 is YENEEA.

This chain uses TRBV9 with TRBJ2-7, with D unresolved. Germline CDR1 SGDLS, CDR2 YYNGEE. V dropped 0 bases and J dropped 3 bases, with 10 bases sitting between them. The CDR3 loop spans 14 amino acids. This CDR3 reads CASSVGAMFYEQYF. CDR3 coding DNA: TGTGCCAGCAGCGTAGGGGCCATGTTCTACGAGCAGTACTTC.

This clone has just a few counts. The J gene is TRBJ2-7, the V gene TRBV7-9, with D possibly being TRBD2 (6 bases). Germline V gene data show CDR1 as SEHNR and CDR2 as FQNEAQ (reference sequence). This CDR3 region has 13 residues. Trimming cost V 5 bases and J 6 bases, with 14 bases left between them. The CDR3 coding sequence is TGTGCCAGCAGCCCTCCGGGGACTGGCGAGCAGTACTTC. It codes for CASSPPGTGEQYF.

The rearrangement links TRBV15 to TRBJ2-7; 7 nucleotides match TRBD1. Germline-derived CDR1 and CDR2 are LNHNV and YYDKDF (reference sequence). CDR3 length: 17 residues. Trimming took 3 bases from V and 1 from J; bases not matched to a gene: 12. The CDR3 protein is CATSRIQGSSVSYEQYF. DNA for the CDR3: TGTGCCACCAGCAGGATACAGGGGTCTAGTGTTTCCTACGAGCAGTACTTC.

DNA for the CDR3: TGTGCCAGCAGCGAAACAGGGGACACCGGGGAGCTGTTTTTT. Its translation is CASSETGDTGELFF. The V and J genes are TRBV9 and TRBJ2-2, with 7 bases that match TRBD1. CDR1 is SGDLS, CDR2 YYNGEE, per germline. V lost 3 bases, J lost 3 bases, and 2 bases stayed unmatched. This CDR3 has 14 residues.

This clone was counted a single time. V and J are TRBV20-1 and TRBJ2-1; D is uncertain. CDR1 and CDR2 from the germline V gene are DFQATT and SNEGSKA (reference sequence). Trimming removed 8 bases at V and 0 bases at J, with 5 bases between. CDR3 size: 11 residues. The CDR3 sequence: CSTPSYNEQFF. CDR3 coding DNA: TGCAGTACTCCCTCCTACAATGAGCAGTTCTTC.

V usage is TRBV21-1 and J usage is TRBJ1-1; the table calls TRBD1, which could not be checked here. TRBV21-1 is shown as a pseudogene. CDR3 length equals 14 residues. The CDR3 bases are TGTGCCAGCATGTCTTGGACAGGGAACACTGAAGCTTTCTTT. It translates to CASMSWTGNTEAFF.

J is TRBJ1-6 and V is TRBV7-9; 9 bases fit TRBD1. Germline CDR1 and CDR2: SEHNR and FQNEAQ (reference sequence). The V segment lost 5 bases and the J segment 9 bases; nucleotides outside the gene matches: 8. CDR3 length: 15 residues. This CDR3 is CASSPSGQGTSPLHF. The CDR3 coding sequence is TGTGCCAGCAGCCCCTCCGGACAGGGGACTTCACCCCTCCACTTT. Full variable domain (outside the CDR3, taken from reference TRBV7-9 and TRBJ1-6): DTGVSQNPRHKITKRGQNVTFRCDPISEHNRLYWYRQTLGQGPEFLTYFQNEAQLEKSRLLSDRFSAERPKGSFSTLEIQRTEQGDSAMYLCASSPSGQGTSPLHFGNGTRLTVT.

V is TRBV27 and J is TRBJ1-5; the D gene is possibly TRBD1 (6 bases). The V and J ends lost 2 bases and 1 base respectively, with 6 bases between them. The germline V gene has CDR1 MNHEY and CDR2 SMNVEV (reference sequence). The CDR3 runs 14 residues. In nucleotides, the CDR3 is TGTGCCAGCAGTTTAGGACAGAGCAATCAGCCCCAGCATTTT. It yields the protein CASSLGQSNQPQHF.

This chain uses TRBV19 with TRBJ2-1; possibly TRBD1 for D (5 bases). The V and J ends lost 5 bases and 10 bases respectively, with 9 bases between them. The CDR3 is made up of 11 amino acids. In germline, CDR1 is LNHDA, CDR2 SQIVND (reference sequence). The CDR3 DNA sequence: TGTGCCAGTAGTTTCCGACAGGAGCAGTTCTTC. Amino acids: CASSFRQEQFF.